This TCR beta chain derives from a study of blood T cell repertoires in COVID-19. Study-level background: The samples span acute and convalescent COVID-19 from the United States, Italy and Spain. T cells, B-cell-depleted T cells, or PBMCs supplied cDNA or gDNA.

Sequencing used immunoSEQ multiplex PCR; TCRdb keeps in-frame clones, though not all of them. This sample has 230,000 or so clones, with around four fifths found just once. This CDR3 region has 17 residues. Looked up from germline, CDR1 is SGHDT and CDR2 is YYEEEE. V gave up 4 bases and J gave up 6 bases; unmatched junction bases: 8. The V gene is TRBV5-6, the J gene TRBJ2-2, with 14 bases that match TRBD2. The sequenced sample consisted of peripheral blood. The clonotype comes from a middle-aged man with active or convalescent COVID-19. The CDR3 reads CASSTRKTSGGAGELFF. In DNA, the CDR3 is TGTGCCAGCAGCACCAGAAAGACTAGCGGGGGGGCCGGGGAGCTGTTTTTT.